The 12 T cell receptor beta chains below come from one sample, sequenced in a study of T-cell reconstitution after alpha-beta-depleted transplantation in children. Construction of the TCRbeta library involved unique molecular identifiers. TCRdb re-analysed the PCR reads in MiXCR, keeping a single row per CDR3 protein. The sample lists about 310,000 distinct CDR3 sequences, approximately 23% occurring once. The input for sequencing was PBMCs, mostly from graft donor cells, taken 180 days after TCRalphabeta/CD19-depleted stem cell transplant. The receptor set was obtained from a male patient aged 5 to 17 who had a stem cell transplant for acute lymphoblastic leukemia, so the T cells may come from the graft donor.

V gene TRBV10-3 combines with J gene TRBJ2-7, with 11 bases matching TRBD2. V lost 10 bases, J lost 4 bases, and 9 bases stayed unmatched. The CDR3 spans 14 residues. Germline assignment: CDR1 ENHRY and CDR2 SYGVKD. The CDR3 region has the DNA TGTGCCACCCTGGGACTAGCGGAGGGTTACGAGCAGTACTTC. Its translation is CATLGLAEGYEQYF.

This clonotype was detected only a few times. It is unclear where the CDR3 begins or ends on the DNA, so no DNA is shown, and the CDR3 is as TCRdb lists it. This chain links TRBV6-5 with TRBJ2-7. The V gene's germline CDR1 is MNHEY and CDR2 SVGAGI. The CDR3 region is 14 residues in length, termini included. CDR3 sequence: CASSSSTGPYEQYF.

The chain combines TRBV18 with TRBJ2-4; TRBD2 aligns across 9 bases. The germline V gene encodes CDR1 KGHSH and CDR2 LQKENI. J was trimmed by 0 bases and V by 3 bases; bases with no gene match: 6. The CDR3 has 17 residues. CDR3 protein: CASSPSSGRLAKNIQYF. The DNA of the CDR3 is TGTGCCAGCTCACCCTCAAGCGGGAGGTTAGCCAAAAACATTCAGTACTTC.

The V gene is TRBV21-1, the J gene TRBJ2-3. TRBV21-1 is annotated as a pseudogene. The CDR3 runs 16 residues. CDR3: CASSNLHGSGADTQYF. The CDR3 region has the DNA TGTGCCAGCAGCAACTTGCACGGATCCGGCGCAGATACGCAGTATTTT.

A few counts support this clonotype. V gene TRBV20-1 combines with J gene TRBJ2-6, with TRBD1 matching over 9 bases. The CDR3 runs to 19 residues. CDR1 is DFQATT, CDR2 SNEGSKA, per germline (reference sequence). Germline trimming cut 1 base from V and 3 bases from J; bases unmatched to any gene: 13. The CDR3 spells CSARARGGQGGIGANVLTF. CDR3 nucleotides: TGCAGTGCTAGAGCCCGTGGGGGACAGGGAGGTATTGGGGCCAACGTCCTGACTTTC.

The rearrangement uses TRBV15 and TRBJ1-1; the match to TRBD1 covers 8 bases. V lost 5 bases, J lost 6 bases, and 2 bases stayed unmatched. Germline-derived CDR1 and CDR2 are LNHNV and YYDKDF (reference sequence). The CDR3 covers 12 residues. The CDR3 DNA reads as TGTGCCACCAGCTCACAGGGGGCTGAAGCTTTCTTT. Residues: CATSSQGAEAFF.

Turning to this clonotype: The limits of the CDR3 on the DNA are not certain, so only TCRdb's listed CDR3 is given. The chain employs TRBV3-1 and TRBJ2-2; the DNA was not compared with TRBD1, the D call given in the table. In germline, CDR1 is LGHDT, CDR2 YNNKEL (reference sequence). The CDR3 totals 17 residues, both ends included. The CDR3 reads CASSQDLTGLRAGELFF.

The rearrangement uses TRBV3-1 and TRBJ1-2; D is uncertain. The CDR3 length is 15 residues. Germline loops: CDR1 LGHDT, CDR2 YNNKEL (reference sequence). V lost 1 base and J 3 bases, leaving 12 bases between the germline ends. The CDR3 sequence is CASSQVSGFYYGYTF. Written as DNA, the CDR3 is TGTGCCAGCAGCCAAGTCTCTGGATTCTACTATGGCTACACCTTC.

This clonotype was seen more than once but under ten times. V and J are TRBV18 and TRBJ1-3; D uncertain. V shed 3 bases and J shed 7 bases, with 13 bases lying between them. The V gene's germline CDR1 is KGHSH and CDR2 LQKENI. This CDR3 has 14 residues. CDR3 amino acids: CASSPTPVGNTIYF. The CDR3 DNA is TGTGCCAGCTCACCGACACCGGTTGGTAACACCATATATTTT.

In the case of this clonotype: The junction departs from germline at one end; a sequencing error may be responsible. This chain links TRBV5-1 with TRBJ1-1; D remains ambiguous. Per the germline V gene, CDR1 is SGHRS and CDR2 is YFSETQ. The CDR3 is made up of 12 amino acids. CDR3 coding DNA: TGCGCCAGCAGTCGGCAGAACTCTGAAGCTTTCTTT. Translated: CASSRQNSEAFF.

J is TRBJ1-2 and V is TRBV12-3 or TRBV12-4; D possibly corresponds to TRBD1 (6 bases). V lost 0 bases and J 0 bases, leaving 11 bases between the germline ends. The CDR3 is 16 amino acids. CDR3 in DNA: TGTGCCAGCAGTTTAGCGTTGGACAGCGCTAACTATGGCTACACCTTC. Translated: CASSLALDSANYGYTF.

The V and J genes are TRBV7-9 and TRBJ2-5; D call uncertain. The CDR3 is 13 amino acids. Germline lookup yields CDR1 SEHNR and CDR2 FQNEAQ (reference sequence). V lost 2 bases and J lost 1, with 5 bases in between. CDR3 in DNA: TGTGCCAGCAGCTTATACCTCCAAGAGACCCAGTACTTC. Its protein is CASSLYLQETQYF.